Listed here is a single T cell receptor beta chain. This sample was included in a study of blood T cell repertoires in COVID-19. On the study more broadly: Samples representing acute and convalescent COVID-19 were sourced from the United States, Italy and Spain. PBMCs, B-cell-depleted T cells, or T cells were the source of the cDNA or gDNA that made up the material.

Original data processing: For nucleated cells, counts were estimated from reference gene primer amplification. Profiled with immunoSEQ multiplex PCR; TCRdb holds only in-frame clones, not every one. V, J and clone size reflect that table, while D and trimming were determined from the DNA. The data show 80,000 to 100,000 clones, 85% to 90% seen once. Recruited during active infection, patients (from Seattle) were subsequently followed longitudinally. This sequence originates from a man aged 45-65 years with COVID-19, enrolled during active disease. Sequencing input: peripheral blood.

The chain's CDR3 is CASSFQGTGRLYEQYF. As DNA, the CDR3 is TGTGCCAGCAGCTTCCAAGGGACAGGTAGATTGTACGAGCAGTACTTC. The V call is TRBV7-8, the J call TRBJ2-7; 8 bases are shared with TRBD1. J lost 4 bases, V lost 3 bases, and 11 bases had no gene match. Germline V gives CDR1 SGHVS, CDR2 FQNEAQ. The CDR3 runs to 16 residues.